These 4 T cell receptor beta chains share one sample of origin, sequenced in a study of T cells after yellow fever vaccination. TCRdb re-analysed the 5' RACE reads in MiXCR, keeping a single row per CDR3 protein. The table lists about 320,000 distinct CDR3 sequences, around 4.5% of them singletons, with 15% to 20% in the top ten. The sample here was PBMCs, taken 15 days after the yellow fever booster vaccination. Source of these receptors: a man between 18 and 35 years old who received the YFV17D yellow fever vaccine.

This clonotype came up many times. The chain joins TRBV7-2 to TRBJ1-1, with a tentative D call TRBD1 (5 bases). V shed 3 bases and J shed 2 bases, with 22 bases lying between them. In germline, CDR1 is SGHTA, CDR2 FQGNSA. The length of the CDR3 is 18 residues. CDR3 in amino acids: CASSLVGTWGSPNTEAFF. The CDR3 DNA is TGTGCCAGCAGCTTGGTTGGGACCTGGGGTTCACCCAACACTGAAGCTTTCTTT.

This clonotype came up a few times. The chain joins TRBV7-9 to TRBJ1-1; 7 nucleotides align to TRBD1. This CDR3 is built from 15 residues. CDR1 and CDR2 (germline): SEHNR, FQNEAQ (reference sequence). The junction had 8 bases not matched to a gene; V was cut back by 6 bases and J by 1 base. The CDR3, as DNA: TGTGCCAGCAGTTTCAGGGGGACCCAGAACACTGAAGCTTTCTTT. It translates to CASSFRGTQNTEAFF.

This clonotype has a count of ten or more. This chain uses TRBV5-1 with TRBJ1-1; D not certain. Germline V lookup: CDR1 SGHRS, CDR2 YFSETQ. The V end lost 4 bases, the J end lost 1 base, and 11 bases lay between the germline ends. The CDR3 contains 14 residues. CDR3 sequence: CASSPRTQNTEAFF. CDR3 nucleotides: TGCGCCAGCAGCCCCCGGACCCAGAACACTGAAGCTTTCTTT.

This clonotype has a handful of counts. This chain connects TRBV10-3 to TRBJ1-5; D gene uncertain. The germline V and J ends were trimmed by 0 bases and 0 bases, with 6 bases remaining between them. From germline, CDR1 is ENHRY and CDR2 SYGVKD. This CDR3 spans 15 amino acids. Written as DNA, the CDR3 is TGTGCCATCAGTGAGTCCCAGTATAGCAATCAGCCCCAGCATTTT. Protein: CAISESQYSNQPQHF.